These 12 T cell receptor beta chains share one sample of origin, sequenced in a study of shared clonotypes between healthy human individuals. This table comes from immunoSEQ multiplex PCR, and its TCRdb copy is limited to in-frame clones, with some not included. The table lists some 790,000 clones, approximately 77% of them singletons, with roughly 1.8% in the top ten. The sample comprised memory CD4+ T cells sorted from blood. Sample subset: CD45RA-negative fraction. These receptors came from a woman aged 25-40 years in good health.

V and J are TRBV28 and TRBJ2-2, with 7 bases that match TRBD1. Trimming removed 10 bases from V and 0 bases from J; junction bases left unmatched: 8. The CDR3 runs to 15 residues. Per germline, CDR1 MDHEN and CDR2 SYDVKM. Written as DNA, the CDR3 is TGTGCCACCTCAGGACAGGCGACGAACACCGGGGAGCTGTTTTTT. Translated, it gives CATSGQATNTGELFF. Filled out from reference TRBV28 and TRBJ2-2, the complete variable domain reads DVKVTQSSRYLVKRTGEKVFLECVQDMDHENMFWYRQDPGLGLRLIYFSYDVKMKEKGDIPEGYSVSREKKERFSLILESASTNQTSMYLCATSGQATNTGELFFGEGSRLTVL.

The DNA for the CDR3 is TGTGCCAGCCGGAAGGAAGCCGGGGGGAATGAGCAGTTCTTC. Translating it yields CASRKEAGGNEQFF. The genes are TRBV2 and TRBJ2-1; TRBD2 aligns across 7 bases. Germline V lookup: CDR1 SNHLY, CDR2 FYNNEI. V lost 8 bases, J lost 7 bases, and 11 bases stayed unmatched. There are 14 residues in the CDR3.

The rearrangement uses TRBV25-1 and TRBJ1-2; D is ambiguous. V dropped 9 bases and J dropped 3 bases, with 11 bases sitting between them. The CDR3 runs to 12 residues. Germline V lookup: CDR1 MGHDK, CDR2 SYGVNS. The chain's CDR3 is CASGREDYGYTF. For the CDR3, the DNA is TGTGCCAGTGGGCGGGAAGACTATGGCTACACCTTC.

With respect to this clone: Other nucleotide sequences in the sample specify the same CDR3. The chain employs TRBV5-1 and TRBJ2-1, with 12 bases identical to TRBD2. V shed 0 bases, J shed 6 bases, and the junction held 1 base outside the gene matches. CDR1 is SGHRS and CDR2 is YFSETQ in the germline V gene. The CDR3 contains 15 residues. Here the CDR3 DNA reads TGCGCCAGCAGCTTGGGGACTAGCGGGGTCAATGAGCAGTTCTTC. Amino acid sequence: CASSLGTSGVNEQFF.

The gene calls are TRBV28 and TRBJ1-4, with a possible D match to TRBD1 (5 bases). Germline CDR1 and CDR2: MDHEN and SYDVKM. The CDR3 loop spans 16 amino acids. Trimming removed 5 bases at V and 8 bases at J, with 21 bases between. The CDR3 sequence is CASSTWRGDVREKLFF. The CDR3 DNA is TGTGCCAGCAGTACCTGGCGGGGGGATGTACGCGAAAAACTGTTTTTT.

This chain connects TRBV9 to TRBJ2-7, with D perhaps matching TRBD2 (5 bases). V was pared by 0 bases and J by 6 bases, with 13 bases between. CDR3 size: 14 residues. Germline V gene data show CDR1 as SGDLS and CDR2 as YYNGEE. CDR3 DNA sequence: TGTGCCAGCAGCGTAGACGGGAACCCCGGCGAGCAGTACTTC. This translates into CASSVDGNPGEQYF.

With regard to this clone: A much larger clone differs by one base, so this may be a read error. J is TRBJ2-3 and V is TRBV5-5; unclear D gene. The ends were cut back, 2 bases at V and 4 bases at J, with 2 bases in the middle. The CDR3 runs to 11 residues. Germline assignment: CDR1 SGHKS and CDR2 YYEKEE (reference sequence). The CDR3 region is CASSFADTQYF. The CDR3 nucleotides read TGTGCCAGCAGCTTTGCAGATACGCAGTATTTT.

The rearrangement links TRBV2 to TRBJ2-7, with 10 bases identical to TRBD1. Germline loops: CDR1 SNHLY, CDR2 FYNNEI. This CDR3 region has 13 residues. The junction had 5 bases not matched to a gene; V was cut back by 6 bases and J by 6 bases. CDR3 nucleotides: TGTGCCAGCAGATGGGACAGGGGAGGCGAGCAGTACTTC. Translating it yields CASRWDRGGEQYF. The variable domain in full, with the rest retrieved from reference TRBV2 and TRBJ2-7, is EPEVTQTPSHQVTQMGQEVILRCVPISNHLYFYWYRQILGQKVEFLVSFYNNEISEKSEIFDDQFSVERPDGSNFTLKIRSTKLEDSAMYFCASRWDRGGEQYFGPGTRLTVT.

This clone showed up just a few times. The V and J genes are TRBV5-1 and TRBJ2-7, with D maybe TRBD2 (5 bases). The germline V gene has CDR1 SGHRS and CDR2 YFSETQ. This CDR3 comprises 13 residues. Trimming took 6 bases from V and 6 from J, leaving 16 bases between them. The DNA of the CDR3 is TGCGCCAGCACAAGCACGGAGGCTAGCGAGCAGTACTTC. Translated, it gives CASTSTEASEQYF.

This chain uses TRBV11-2 with TRBJ2-7, with 10 bases lining up with TRBD2. The germline V gene has CDR1 SGHAT and CDR2 FQNNGV. The CDR3 is 16 residues long. V trimming: 5 bases; J trimming: 5 bases; junction bases outside the gene matches: 12. The CDR3 nucleotides read TGTGCCAGCAGCCACGGTTGGACTAGCGGATCCCACGAGCAGTACTTC. Amino acid sequence: CASSHGWTSGSHEQYF.

There are a few counts of this clone. The V and J genes are TRBV7-9 and TRBJ1-5; D gene unclear. The V and J ends lost 5 bases and 4 bases respectively, with 9 bases between them. Germline V gene data show CDR1 as SEHNR and CDR2 as FQNEAQ (reference sequence). This CDR3 is built from 13 residues. CDR3 sequence: CASSDDGNQPQHF. As DNA, the CDR3 is TGTGCCAGCAGCGACGACGGAAATCAGCCCCAGCATTTT.

This chain joins TRBV29-1 and TRBJ2-7, with TRBD2 identical over 8 bases. CDR3 length: 12 residues. Germline V CDR1 and CDR2: SQVTM, ANQGSEA. The J segment lost 7 bases and the V segment lost 4 bases, leaving 6 bases of the junction unmatched. CDR3 nucleotides: TGCAGCGTTGGCGGGAGGTCAGGAGAGCAGTACTTC. Its protein is CSVGGRSGEQYF.